These 25 T cell receptor beta chains were all obtained from the same sample, sequenced in a study of a mutant IDH1 vaccine in newly diagnosed glioma. Described time point: baseline, week 1 (first vaccination visit). Regarding treatment: pre-vaccination baseline after standard-of-care therapy. Sequenced by immunoSEQ multiplex PCR; TCRdb stores in-frame clones only, minus some. The table shows 98,000 or so clones, with roughly 89% occurring only once. The sequencing here drew on PBMCs, taken from a glioma patient treated with radiotherapy, temozolomide or both. These TCRs come from a woman aged 50 to 65 with glioma.

The CDR3 DNA sequence: TGTGCCAGCACAGGGGGCATGAACACAGATACGCAGTATTTT. Translation: CASTGGMNTDTQYF. The J gene is TRBJ2-3, the V gene TRBV2, with TRBD1 matching 8 bases. V trimming: 7 bases; J trimming: 2 bases; junction bases outside the gene matches: 5. This CDR3 comprises 14 residues. Germline V gene data show CDR1 as SNHLY and CDR2 as FYNNEI.

Only one count was recorded for this clone. The V call is TRBV25-1, the J call TRBJ2-1; tentatively, D is TRBD2 (6 bases). This CDR3 region has 16 residues. CDR1 and CDR2 from the germline V gene are MGHDK and SYGVNS. Trimming took off 0 bases at V and 0 bases at J, with 9 bases between the two ends. CDR3 region: CASSEYLGSSYNEQFF. CDR3 DNA: TGTGCCAGCAGTGAATATCTCGGGAGCTCCTACAATGAGCAGTTCTTC.

This sequence joins TRBV7-3 and TRBJ2-7, with D hard to call. Germline CDR1 is SGHTA and CDR2 is FQGTGA. The CDR3 consists of 14 residues. V was shortened by 2 bases and J by 1 base, with 9 bases between the two germline ends. In nucleotides, the CDR3 is TGTGCCAGCAGCTTATACCCTAGTTCCTACGAGCAGTACTTC. This gives the protein CASSLYPSSYEQYF.

The J gene is TRBJ1-2, the V gene TRBV7-8, with 10 nucleotides matching TRBD1. The ends lost 3 bases at V and 5 bases at J; junction bases unmatched: 6. The CDR3 is made up of 15 amino acids. Germline V gene lookup returns CDR1 SGHVS and CDR2 FQNEAQ. The CDR3 is CASSLDRGREYGYTF. The CDR3 coding sequence is TGTGCCAGCAGCTTGGACAGGGGGAGGGAGTATGGCTACACCTTC.

This sequence joins TRBV4-1 and TRBJ1-6, with D tentatively TRBD1 (6 bases). The germline V gene has CDR1 MGHRA and CDR2 YSYEKL. The CDR3 length is 18 residues. V was cut by 4 bases and J by 0 bases, with 16 bases left in between. CDR3 nucleotides: TGCGCCAGCAGCCTTGCAGGGGAACAGCCCTCCTATAATTCACCCCTCCACTTT. Translated, it gives CASSLAGEQPSYNSPLHF.

The rearrangement joins TRBV9 to TRBJ2-2; TRBD2 agrees at 9 bases. CDR1 and CDR2 from the germline V gene are SGDLS and YYNGEE. The CDR3 is 15 residues long. V shed 4 bases and J 3 bases; nucleotides not matched to a gene: 4. The CDR3: CASSPRLADTGELFF. The CDR3, as DNA: TGTGCCAGCAGCCCCCGACTAGCGGACACCGGGGAGCTGTTTTTT.

CDR3 sequence reads: CASALLAGGYEQYF. DNA of the CDR3: TGTGCCAGCGCCTTACTAGCGGGAGGCTACGAGCAGTACTTC. This sequence joins TRBV2 and TRBJ2-7; 12 positions match TRBD2. This CDR3 is built from 14 residues. The J segment lost 3 bases and the V segment lost 8 bases, leaving 5 bases of the junction unmatched. The germline V gene has CDR1 SNHLY and CDR2 FYNNEI.

The V gene is TRBV27, the J gene TRBJ1-1; maybe TRBD1 (5 bases). Trimming took off 5 bases at V and 7 bases at J, with 14 bases between the two ends. Per the germline V gene, CDR1 is MNHEY and CDR2 is SMNVEV (reference sequence). The CDR3 spans 13 residues. The CDR3 DNA sequence: TGTGCCAGCAGTCCCCGGGCAGGGCGTGAAGCTTTCTTT. Its protein product is CASSPRAGREAFF.

This clone came up once. The CDR3 is CASSLGTSGRAGELFF. In nucleotides, the CDR3 is TGTGCCAGCAGCCTTGGGACTAGCGGAAGGGCCGGGGAGCTGTTTTTT. V usage is TRBV14 and J usage is TRBJ2-2; 11 nucleotides match TRBD2. In germline, CDR1 is SGHDN, CDR2 FVKESK. CDR3 length: 16 residues. J gave up 6 bases and V 4 bases, and 7 bases lay outside the gene matches.

This clone came up a few times. The chain uses TRBV28 and TRBJ2-7, with D possibly being TRBD1 or TRBD2 (6 bases each). Deletions cut 4 bases from V and 0 bases from J, with 16 bases between. This CDR3 region has 16 residues. Germline lookup yields CDR1 MDHEN and CDR2 SYDVKM. The CDR3 region has the DNA TGTGCCAGCAGTTCTAACGGGTGGGGGGCCTCCTACGAGCAGTACTTC. Translation: CASSSNGWGASYEQYF. Complete variable domain (other parts from reference TRBV28 and TRBJ2-7): DVKVTQSSRYLVKRTGEKVFLECVQDMDHENMFWYRQDPGLGLRLIYFSYDVKMKEKGDIPEGYSVSREKKERFSLILESASTNQTSMYLCASSSNGWGASYEQYFGPGTRLTVT.

This chain connects TRBV19 to TRBJ1-1; 7 nucleotides align to TRBD1. The trim removed 5 bases at V and 10 bases at J, leaving 10 bases unmatched. CDR1 and CDR2 (germline): LNHDA, SQIVND (reference sequence). The CDR3 contains 13 residues. CDR3: CASSDPGTAGAFF. Written as DNA, the CDR3 is TGTGCCAGTAGTGATCCCGGGACAGCGGGAGCTTTCTTT.

This rearrangement joins TRBV7-9 to TRBJ2-1, with 11 nucleotides matching TRBD2. V lost 5 bases, J lost 8 bases, and 8 bases stayed unmatched. Germline loops: CDR1 SEHNR, CDR2 FQNEAQ (reference sequence). The CDR3 has 15 residues. This CDR3 is CASSLPSGRTYEQFF. CDR3 DNA sequence: TGTGCCAGCAGCCTGCCTAGCGGGAGGACCTATGAGCAGTTCTTC.

This clone was seen just once. The chain recombines TRBV28 with TRBJ2-7, with 10 bases fitting TRBD2. The CDR3 loop spans 17 amino acids. CDR1 MDHEN and CDR2 SYDVKM come from the germline V gene. V gave up 3 bases and J gave up 4 bases; unmatched junction bases: 12. CDR3 sequence reads: CASSFGLAGESWYEQYF. CDR3 sequence (DNA): TGTGCCAGCAGTTTTGGCCTAGCGGGAGAAAGTTGGTACGAGCAGTACTTC.

The chain's CDR3 is CASSAFKEAVGDTDTQYF. DNA of the CDR3: TGTGCCAGCAGCGCCTTCAAGGAGGCGGTGGGTGACACAGATACGCAGTATTTT. The chain links TRBV9 to TRBJ2-3, with a weak D call TRBD2 (5 bases). From germline, CDR1 is SGDLS and CDR2 YYNGEE. The CDR3 totals 18 residues. V gave up 3 bases and J gave up 2 bases, with 22 bases separating them. Filled out from reference TRBV9 and TRBJ2-3, the complete variable domain reads DSGVTQTPKHLITATGQRVTLRCSPRSGDLSVYWYQQSLDQGLQFLIQYYNGEERAKGNILERFSAQQFPDLHSELNLSSLELGDSALYFCASSAFKEAVGDTDTQYFGPGTRLTVL.

This rearrangement joins TRBV28 to TRBJ2-7; D gene unclear. Trimming shortened V by 5 bases and J by 1 base, and 9 bases separated the two germline ends. This CDR3 has 13 amino acids. CDR1 MDHEN and CDR2 SYDVKM come from the germline V gene. The CDR3 region is CASSPSLSYEQYF. As DNA, the CDR3 is TGTGCCAGCAGTCCCTCTTTATCCTACGAGCAGTACTTC.

The V call is TRBV30, the J call TRBJ1-5; D not certain. Germline assignment: CDR1 GTSNPN and CDR2 SVGIG (reference sequence). The CDR3 is 13 amino acids. Trimming cost V 0 bases and J 6 bases, with 9 bases left between them. The CDR3 protein is CAWSVRLRQPQHF. The CDR3 nucleotides read TGTGCCTGGAGTGTACGGTTGCGTCAGCCCCAGCATTTT.

This clone was seen a single time. The chain is built from TRBV21-1 and TRBJ2-1; TRBD1 reflects the table's D call only, with no check against the DNA. TRBV21-1 has pseudogene status. CDR3 length equals 15 residues. The CDR3 region is CASSKRQGTYNEQFF. Written as DNA, the CDR3 is TGTGCCAGCAGCAAGCGACAGGGAACCTACAATGAGCAGTTCTTC.

The DNA of the CDR3 is TGTGCCAGCAGCTTGGAACAGGGTAATTCACCCCTCCACTTT. Translated, it gives CASSLEQGNSPLHF. This rearrangement joins TRBV5-4 to TRBJ1-6; perhaps TRBD1 as D (6 bases). Germline V CDR1 and CDR2: SGHNT, YYREEE (reference sequence). The length of the CDR3 is 14 residues. Trimming removed 0 bases at V and 6 bases at J, with 7 bases between.

This chain uses TRBV25-1 with TRBJ2-4; D remains ambiguous. Deletions cut 1 base from V and 2 bases from J, with 3 bases between. This CDR3 has 13 amino acids. Germline values: CDR1 MGHDK, CDR2 SYGVNS. The CDR3 sequence: CASSEWSKNIQYF. The CDR3 DNA sequence: TGTGCCAGCAGTGAATGGTCCAAAAACATTCAGTACTTC.

This clone was observed a few times. V usage is TRBV4-1 and J usage is TRBJ1-5, with D hard to call. The CDR3 has 13 amino acids. V was shortened by 4 bases and J by 0 bases, with 4 bases between the two germline ends. CDR1 and CDR2 (germline): MGHRA, YSYEKL. The DNA of the CDR3 is TGCGCCAGCAGCCCCACTAGCAATCAGCCCCAGCATTTT. Its protein is CASSPTSNQPQHF.

The chain uses TRBV19 and TRBJ2-5; 8 bases map to TRBD2. Germline V gives CDR1 LNHDA, CDR2 SQIVND (reference sequence). Germline trimming cut 10 bases from V and 5 bases from J; bases unmatched to any gene: 12. This CDR3 has 14 amino acids. Written as DNA, the CDR3 is TGTGCCACCTCTTACGGGGGGGGGTCCGAGACCCAGTACTTC. It specifies CATSYGGGSETQYF.

The rearrangement joins TRBV5-6 to TRBJ2-7; possibly TRBD2 for D (6 bases). The V gene's germline CDR1 is SGHDT and CDR2 YYEEEE. V gave up 3 bases and J gave up 2 bases, with 12 bases separating them. This CDR3 is built from 14 residues. Here the CDR3 reads CASSWRDGTYEQYF. DNA for the CDR3: TGTGCCAGCAGCTGGAGGGACGGAACCTACGAGCAGTACTTC. The full variable domain, its missing parts supplied by reference TRBV5-6 and TRBJ2-7, is DAGVTQSPTHLIKTRGQQVTLRCSPKSGHDTVSWYQQALGQGPQFIFQYYEEEERQRGNFPDRFSGHQFPNYSSELNVNALLLGDSALYLCASSWRDGTYEQYFGPGTRLTVT.

The rearrangement joins TRBV5-1 to TRBJ2-2; the D gene could be TRBD1 or TRBD2 (5 bases each). The CDR3 loop spans 15 amino acids. Per the germline V gene, CDR1 is SGHRS and CDR2 is YFSETQ. V gave up 1 base and J gave up 7 bases, with 14 bases separating them. The CDR3 sequence: CASSLRGERVGELFF. DNA for the CDR3: TGCGCCAGCAGCTTGAGAGGGGAAAGGGTCGGGGAGCTGTTTTTT.

The chain combines TRBV28 with TRBJ2-7; TRBD1 agrees at 9 bases. Trimming cost V 4 bases and J 2 bases; bases outside gene matches: 6. Germline CDR1 and CDR2: MDHEN and SYDVKM. This CDR3 has 15 residues. The CDR3 is CASSSRQGGTYEQYF. The CDR3 nucleotides read TGTGCCAGCAGTTCAAGACAGGGGGGGACCTACGAGCAGTACTTC. The entire variable domain, with the rest obtained from reference TRBV28 and TRBJ2-7, is as follows: DVKVTQSSRYLVKRTGEKVFLECVQDMDHENMFWYRQDPGLGLRLIYFSYDVKMKEKGDIPEGYSVSREKKERFSLILESASTNQTSMYLCASSSRQGGTYEQYFGPGTRLTVT.

This sequence joins TRBV11-2 and TRBJ1-2; possibly TRBD1 for D (5 bases). The germline CDR1 and CDR2 sequences are SGHAT and FQNNGV. CDR3 length equals 12 residues. Trimming left V 5 bases short and J 8 bases short, with 12 bases between. This CDR3 is CASSPEGYGYTF. The CDR3 DNA sequence: TGTGCCAGCAGCCCAGAGGGGTACGGCTACACCTTC. Variable domain in full (rest from reference TRBV11-2 and TRBJ1-2): EAGVAQSPRYKIIEKRQSVAFWCNPISGHATLYWYQQILGQGPKLLIQFQNNGVVDDSQLPKDRFSAERLKGVDSTLKIQPAKLEDSAVYLCASSPEGYGYTFGSGTRLTVV.